One sample yielded the 10 T cell receptor beta chains listed below, sequenced in a study of identical twins. Each CDR3 protein is one row after TCRdb ran MiXCR on the 5' RACE reads. The sample includes under 900,000 distinct CDR3 sequences, over 9% of them seen just once. The data also belong to a second study, concerning yellow fever vaccine responses in identical twins.

The sequenced sample was PBMCs. Receptor source: a woman between 18 and 30 years old in good health.

This clonotype was observed at least ten times. CDR3 in amino acids: CASSKRIAGGYNEQFF. CDR3 nucleotide sequence: TGTGCCAGCAGTAAACGGATAGCGGGGGGGTACAATGAGCAGTTCTTC. The chain recombines TRBV6-1 with TRBJ2-1; 11 bases are a match to TRBD2. Germline values: CDR1 MNHNS, CDR2 SASEGT. CDR3 size: 16 residues. V shed 5 bases and J 4 bases; nucleotides not matched to a gene: 7.

This clonotype was recorded at least ten times. This sequence joins TRBV28 and TRBJ2-7; no clear D. Trimming took off 1 base at V and 6 bases at J, with 16 bases between the two ends. The CDR3 is 15 amino acids. Per germline, CDR1 MDHEN and CDR2 SYDVKM. In nucleotides, the CDR3 is TGTGCCAGCAGTTTATCTAGGTGGGGTTGGGGCGAGCAGTACGTC. Residues: CASSLSRWGWGEQYV.

This chain connects TRBV14 to TRBJ2-1, with a possible D match to TRBD2 (5 bases). V dropped 0 bases and J dropped 2 bases, with 11 bases sitting between them. The CDR3 runs to 16 residues. Per the germline V gene, CDR1 is SGHDN and CDR2 is FVKESK. CDR3 amino acids: CASSQDGAGAYNEQFF. CDR3 sequence (DNA): TGTGCCAGCAGCCAAGATGGTGCGGGTGCCTACAATGAGCAGTTCTTC.

This chain connects TRBV6-5 to TRBJ1-4, with a weak D call TRBD1 (5 bases). This CDR3 has 15 residues. Germline V CDR1 and CDR2: MNHEY, SVGAGI. The V end lost 2 bases, the J end lost 7 bases, and 14 bases lay between the germline ends. The CDR3 sequence is CASSYKGARGEKLFF. The CDR3 coding sequence is TGTGCCAGCAGTTACAAAGGGGCGCGGGGTGAAAAACTGTTTTTT.

The gene calls are TRBV12-3 or TRBV12-4 and TRBJ2-7; the match to TRBD2 covers 7 bases. The V gene end was trimmed by 5 bases and the J gene end by 6 bases; junction bases not matched to a gene: 4. CDR3 size: 12 residues. The CDR3 region is CASSPGGGEQYF. CDR3 nucleotides: TGTGCCAGCAGTCCTGGGGGGGGCGAGCAGTACTTC.

The V gene is TRBV11-2, the J gene TRBJ2-3; D is unclear. Germline CDR1 and CDR2: SGHAT and FQNNGV. The germline V and J ends were trimmed by 0 bases and 5 bases, with 12 bases remaining between them. The CDR3 runs 15 residues. DNA for the CDR3: TGTGCCAGCAGCTTAGATCGAGTTGGTCTAGATACGCAGTATTTT. Amino acid sequence: CASSLDRVGLDTQYF.

CDR3 DNA sequence: TGCGCCAGCAGCCCGGGACAGGGAGGAATTGGGAGCACTGAAGCTTTCTTT. Encoded protein: CASSPGQGGIGSTEAFF. The chain is built from TRBV4-1 and TRBJ1-1, with TRBD1 matching over 9 bases. The V segment lost 4 bases and the J segment 4 bases; nucleotides outside the gene matches: 13. Germline lookup yields CDR1 MGHRA and CDR2 YSYEKL. This CDR3 region has 17 residues.

The genes are TRBV12-3 or TRBV12-4 and TRBJ2-7, with 7 bases that match TRBD1. V dropped 7 bases and J dropped 2; count of bases not matched to a gene: 8. CDR3 length: 14 residues. The CDR3 coding sequence is TGTGCCAGCACCCAAGGGGACAGTACCTACGAGCAGTACTTC. Translating gives CASTQGDSTYEQYF.

This clonotype was observed a handful of times. The genes are TRBV7-2 and TRBJ2-1; D remains unclear. Germline CDR1 SGHTA, CDR2 FQGNSA. V was shortened by 0 bases and J by 10 bases, with 16 bases between the two germline ends. The CDR3 has 15 amino acids. CDR3: CASSLAWKGKIEQFF. The CDR3 nucleotides read TGTGCCAGCAGCTTAGCGTGGAAGGGCAAGATAGAGCAGTTCTTC.

This clonotype was counted between two and nine times. The chain carries TRBV15 and TRBJ2-5; the match to TRBD1 covers 10 bases. The trim removed 1 base at V and 3 bases at J, leaving 5 bases unmatched. The CDR3 is 16 residues long. Per germline, CDR1 LNHNV and CDR2 YYDKDF (reference sequence). The CDR3 loop is CATSRARDRGKETQYF. The CDR3 DNA is TGTGCCACCAGCAGAGCCCGGGACAGGGGAAAAGAGACCCAGTACTTC.